The rows below give T cell receptor beta chains drawn from one sample of a study of blood T cell repertoires in COVID-19. TCRdb's copy holds only in-frame clones and misses some; the assay was immunoSEQ multiplex PCR. The sample records 150,000 to 200,000 clones, around 87% being singletons. What was sequenced was peripheral blood. These receptors all stem from a man aged 18 to 30 with acute or convalescent COVID-19. Each CDR3 is given without its conserved first and last residue. The size entry is marked missing in some rows and otherwise reads once, few, many or a size class.

cdr3_length,clone_size,v_call,cdr3_aa
13,-,TRBV18,ASSPDRGVNSPLH
12,-,TRBV10-2,ASSESRVNTEAF
12,-,TRBV28,ASSSGTVNTEAF
11,-,TRBV5-1,ASSLARNTEAF
13,-,TRBV2,ASRVLAGGHETQY
13,-,TRBV11-1,ASSLDSYSYNEQF
11,few,TRBV7-7,ASSRGGPNEQF
9,-,TRBV20-1,SAGGYEKLF
14,few,TRBV15,ATSRDVGQGWDEQF
11,-,TRBV5-1,ASSLAAGTEAF
13,-,TRBV18,ASSPDGTGDYGYT
14,-,TRBV7-9,ASSAARGFIVNEQF
13,-,TRBV3-1/TRBV3-2,ASSQTRDFVYEQY